These 10 T cell receptor beta chains were all obtained from the same sample, sequenced in a study of shared clonotypes between healthy human individuals. TCRdb's table, derived via immunoSEQ multiplex PCR, lists solely in-frame clones and lacks some. The data show around 700,000 clones, roughly nine tenths seen once. CD45RO-negative CD8 cells positively selected for CCR7 made up the naive population, which excluded terminally differentiated effector memory CD45RA+ cells. The specimen sequenced was naive CD8+ T cells sorted from blood. These receptors were obtained from a man between 25 and 39 years old in good health.

V gene TRBV4-1 combines with J gene TRBJ2-7; a possible D gene is TRBD2 (5 bases). Germline V gene data show CDR1 as MGHRA and CDR2 as YSYEKL. V was trimmed by 0 bases and J by 3 bases, leaving 15 bases between them. The CDR3 covers 16 residues. The CDR3 spells CASSQDMILEGYEQYF. CDR3 DNA sequence: TGCGCCAGCAGCCAAGATATGATCCTCGAGGGCTACGAGCAGTACTTC.

This clone came up once. V gene TRBV4-1 combines with J gene TRBJ2-7, with D uncertain. Trimming took off 0 bases at V and 2 bases at J, with 11 bases between the two ends. CDR1 MGHRA and CDR2 YSYEKL come from the germline V gene. This CDR3 is built from 15 residues. In nucleotides, the CDR3 is TGCGCCAGCAGCCAAGATTTCCCGGGTGCCTACGAGCAGTACTTC. Its translation is CASSQDFPGAYEQYF.

This clone has a handful of counts. This rearrangement joins TRBV6-5 to TRBJ2-5, with D maybe TRBD2 (5 bases). CDR3 length: 15 residues. The ends were cut back, 5 bases at V and 5 bases at J, with 18 bases in the middle. Germline V gives CDR1 MNHEY, CDR2 SVGAGI. The CDR3 sequence is CASSQPPRTGETQYF. In DNA, the CDR3 is TGTGCCAGCAGTCAACCTCCTAGGACGGGGGAGACCCAGTACTTC.

J is TRBJ2-1 and V is TRBV4-3, with 10 bases fitting TRBD2. V was pared by 1 base and J by 7 bases, with 10 bases of the junction left unmatched. From germline, CDR1 is LGHNA and CDR2 YSLEER. The length of the CDR3 is 17 residues. The CDR3 sequence is CASSQAVASGSLNEQFF. CDR3 sequence (DNA): TGCGCCAGCAGCCAAGCCGTGGCTAGCGGGAGTTTGAATGAGCAGTTCTTC.

The rearrangement links TRBV14 to TRBJ2-3, with 8 positions matching TRBD2. The junction had 8 bases not matched to a gene; V was cut back by 3 bases and J by 6 bases. This CDR3 is built from 15 residues. Germline V gene sequence: CDR1 SGHDN, CDR2 FVKESK. The CDR3 region is CASSQLGLARDTQYF. In DNA form, the CDR3 reads TGTGCCAGCAGCCAGCTTGGACTAGCCCGGGATACGCAGTATTTT.

In its sample, this clone was seen a few times. The chain carries TRBV5-4 and TRBJ2-1, with a tentative D call TRBD2 (5 bases). Trimming left V 5 bases short and J 5 bases short, with 14 bases between. CDR1 SGHNT and CDR2 YYREEE come from the germline V gene (reference sequence). The CDR3 covers 14 residues. The CDR3 spells CASSPGMSDNEQFF. CDR3 nucleotides: TGTGCCAGCAGTCCGGGAATGAGCGACAATGAGCAGTTCTTC.

As regards this clone: The junction departs from germline at one end; a sequencing error may be responsible. This chain links TRBV7-7 with TRBJ2-7; 13 bases agree with TRBD2. Germline V CDR1 and CDR2: SSHAT, FNYEAQ (reference sequence). This CDR3 region has 13 residues. The CDR3 here is CASSPTSGREQYF. The CDR3 coding sequence is TGTGCTAGCAGCCCGACTAGCGGGAGGGAGCAGTACTTC. Filled out from reference TRBV7-7 and TRBJ2-7, the complete variable domain reads GAGVSQSPRYKVTKRGQDVTLRCDPISSHATLYWYQQALGQGPEFLTYFNYEAQPDKSGLPSDRFSAERPEGSISTLTIQRTEQRDSAMYRCASSPTSGREQYFGPGTRLTVT.

The chain employs TRBV7-9 and TRBJ2-3; D is uncertain. Deletions cut 1 base from V and 4 bases from J, with 15 bases between. The germline CDR1 and CDR2 sequences are SEHNR and FQNEAQ (reference sequence). The CDR3 runs 16 residues. The CDR3 DNA reads TGTGCCAGCAGCTTAGAGGGTTTTGGTTCGGCAGATACGCAGTATTTT. Protein: CASSLEGFGSADTQYF.

This clone was observed a single time. The chain's CDR3 is CASSLGYGAGEGRAFF. CDR3 in DNA: TGTGCCAGCAGCTTGGGATATGGGGCAGGGGAGGGGAGGGCTTTCTTT. V usage is TRBV5-6 and J usage is TRBJ1-1; a weak D match, TRBD1 (6 bases). This CDR3 is 16 amino acids long. Germline loops: CDR1 SGHDT, CDR2 YYEEEE. Trimming stripped 0 bases from V and 11 bases from J, with 23 bases between.

V gene TRBV10-3 combines with J gene TRBJ1-3; weak D call: TRBD1 (6 bases). The CDR3 spans 15 residues. The V end was cut by 2 bases, the J end by 0 bases, with 8 bases between. The V gene's germline CDR1 is ENHRY and CDR2 SYGVKD. CDR3 amino acids: CAISERTDSGNTIYF. Written as DNA, the CDR3 is TGTGCCATCAGTGAGAGGACAGACTCTGGAAACACCATATATTTT.